The 18 T cell receptor beta chains presented below share a single source sample, sequenced in a study of blood T cell repertoires in COVID-19. Only in-frame clones appear in the TCRdb table, and some are missing; sequencing was by immunoSEQ multiplex PCR. The sample consists of about 180,000 clones, approximately 86% of them appearing once. The source material was peripheral blood. The origin of the receptors is a man between 50 and 59 years old with active or convalescent COVID-19.

V and J are TRBV27 and TRBJ1-2, with 10 bases aligning to TRBD1. Germline lookup yields CDR1 MNHEY and CDR2 SMNVEV (reference sequence). V gave up 6 bases and J gave up 7 bases; unmatched junction bases: 8. The CDR3 length is 14 residues. The CDR3: CASSSLDRGVGYTF. CDR3 bases: TGTGCCAGCAGCTCCCTGGACAGGGGGGTTGGCTACACCTTC.

The CDR3 sequence is CAISEQNQPQHF. The CDR3 DNA reads as TGTGCCATCAGTGAACAGAATCAGCCCCAGCATTTT. The chain joins TRBV10-3 to TRBJ1-5; no firm D call. The CDR3 runs 12 residues. Trimming stripped 3 bases from V and 4 bases from J, with 4 bases between. The germline gives CDR1 ENHRY, CDR2 SYGVKD.

The chain couples TRBV3-1 (or the pseudogene TRBV3-2) to TRBJ2-5; 10 positions agree with TRBD2. The CDR3 extends over 16 amino acids. The ends lost 4 bases at V and 3 bases at J; junction bases unmatched: 8. In germline, CDR1 is LGHDT, CDR2 YNNKEL (reference sequence). The CDR3 is CASSRPGTSGKETQYF. For the CDR3, the DNA is TGTGCCAGCAGCCGGCCTGGAACTAGCGGGAAAGAGACCCAGTACTTC.

This clone was seen just once. The genes are TRBV27 and TRBJ2-3; 9 bases map to TRBD2. Trimming removed 2 bases from V and 3 bases from J; junction bases left unmatched: 3. The CDR3 extends over 15 amino acids. Germline V lookup: CDR1 MNHEY, CDR2 SMNVEV (reference sequence). The CDR3: CASSLAGGGTDTQYF. CDR3 DNA sequence: TGTGCCAGCAGTTTAGCGGGAGGGGGTACAGATACGCAGTATTTT.

The chain has TRBV5-6 and TRBJ1-1, with TRBD1 identical over 7 bases. Germline lookup yields CDR1 SGHDT and CDR2 YYEEEE. J gave up 8 bases and V 3 bases, and 13 bases lay outside the gene matches. The CDR3 sequence is 15 residues long. The CDR3 reads CASSSLAAPTGEAFF. The CDR3 DNA sequence: TGTGCCAGCAGCTCCCTTGCAGCCCCGACAGGGGAAGCTTTCTTT.

This chain connects TRBV3-1 (or the pseudogene TRBV3-2) to TRBJ1-6, with D tentatively TRBD1 (6 bases). The V end lost 1 base, the J end lost 4 bases, and 14 bases lay between the germline ends. This CDR3 comprises 17 residues. Germline V CDR1 and CDR2: LGHDT, YNNKEL (reference sequence). Here the CDR3 reads CASSQGMGARYNSPLHF. The CDR3 bases are TGTGCCAGCAGCCAAGGGATGGGGGCGCGGTATAATTCACCCCTCCACTTT.

The chain joins TRBV4-3 to TRBJ1-4; D may be TRBD1 (5 bases). With 0 bases removed from V and 7 bases from J, the gap between germline ends came to 18 bases. The CDR3 is 17 residues long. CDR1 is LGHNA and CDR2 is YSLEER in the germline V gene. The CDR3 loop reads CASSQEGYPGGGEKLFF. As DNA, the CDR3 is TGCGCCAGCAGCCAAGAAGGATATCCTGGGGGGGGTGAAAAACTGTTTTTT.

The chain has TRBV11-3 and TRBJ2-2; TRBD1 matches at 7 bases. CDR1 SGHNT and CDR2 YENEEA come from the germline V gene. CDR3 length equals 14 residues. Unmatched junction bases numbered 8, after V lost 7 bases and J lost 6 bases. The CDR3 here is CASKRSQGAGELFF. CDR3 sequence (DNA): TGTGCCAGCAAGCGGTCTCAGGGGGCCGGGGAGCTGTTTTTT.

The count of this clone is one. This sequence joins TRBV28 and TRBJ2-7; TRBD1 agrees at 7 bases. J lost 0 bases, V lost 7 bases, and 3 bases had no gene match. CDR1 and CDR2 from the germline V gene are MDHEN and SYDVKM. CDR3 size: 13 residues. The CDR3 spells CASTGTDSYEQYF. CDR3 DNA: TGTGCCAGCACCGGGACAGACTCCTACGAGCAGTACTTC.

This clone was seen once. The chain links TRBV6-1 to TRBJ1-1; D ambiguous. The CDR3 spans 13 residues. Deletions cut 3 bases from V and 2 bases from J, with 7 bases between. Per germline, CDR1 MNHNS and CDR2 SASEGT. The DNA of the CDR3 is TGTGCCAGCAGTGATGCAGGAAACACTGAAGCTTTCTTT. Translated: CASSDAGNTEAFF.

This sequence joins TRBV11-2 and TRBJ2-5; 12 bases map to TRBD2. V dropped 4 bases and J dropped 0; count of bases not matched to a gene: 9. CDR1 and CDR2 (germline): SGHAT, FQNNGV. The CDR3 extends over 18 amino acids. The CDR3 DNA sequence: TGTGCCAGCAGCTCCGGACTAGCGGGGAATTCGTACCAAGAGACCCAGTACTTC. It yields the protein CASSSGLAGNSYQETQYF.

J is TRBJ2-2 and V is TRBV7-9; 10 bases line up with TRBD2. With 5 bases clipped from V and 0 bases from J, the junction kept 6 bases outside the gene matches. In germline, CDR1 is SEHNR, CDR2 FQNEAQ (reference sequence). This CDR3 has 17 amino acids. The CDR3 protein is CASSAKGLATNTGELFF. CDR3 DNA: TGTGCCAGCAGCGCTAAGGGACTAGCGACGAACACCGGGGAGCTGTTTTTT.

The chain uses TRBV9 and TRBJ2-7; D gene unclear. The V and J ends lost 1 base and 2 bases respectively, with 10 bases between them. This CDR3 has 14 residues. Germline CDR1 is SGDLS and CDR2 is YYNGEE. Here the CDR3 DNA reads TGTGCCAGCAGCGTACATGTGTCAACCTACGAGCAGTACTTC. Translating it yields CASSVHVSTYEQYF.

The chain uses TRBV30 and TRBJ2-3, with 11 bases identical to TRBD2. The germline CDR1 and CDR2 sequences are GTSNPN and SVGIG (reference sequence). V was clipped by 4 bases and J by 2 bases; unmatched bases: 8. The length of the CDR3 is 16 residues. The CDR3 nucleotides are TGTGCCTGGACGATAGGGACTAGCGGAACCACAGATACGCAGTATTTT. The encoded protein is CAWTIGTSGTTDTQYF.

The CDR3 DNA is TGTGCCAGCAGCTTAGCGAACCTTCCTATTAATCAGCCCCAGCATTTT. Its protein product is CASSLANLPINQPQHF. The chain has TRBV7-2 and TRBJ1-5; D is ambiguous. This CDR3 has 16 amino acids. Germline CDR1 reads SGHTA; CDR2 reads FQGNSA. The ends were cut back, 0 bases at V and 4 bases at J, with 13 bases in the middle.

The rearrangement links TRBV6-5 to TRBJ1-5; tentative D call: TRBD1 (5 bases). CDR1 and CDR2 from the germline V gene are MNHEY and SVGAGI. This CDR3 contains 16 residues. Trimming left V 0 bases short and J 4 bases short, with 13 bases between. CDR3 amino acids: CASSYSFPPGNQPQHF. As DNA, the CDR3 is TGTGCCAGCAGTTACTCTTTCCCCCCAGGGAATCAGCCCCAGCATTTT.

J is TRBJ2-2 and V is TRBV5-1, with 11 bases that match TRBD2. The CDR3 has 18 amino acids. J lost 0 bases, V lost 7 bases, and 11 bases had no gene match. Germline V lookup: CDR1 SGHRS, CDR2 YFSETQ. This chain's CDR3 is CASRPASGGHTNTGELFF. The CDR3 coding sequence is TGCGCCAGCCGGCCGGCTAGCGGGGGGCACACGAACACCGGGGAGCTGTTTTTT.

The J gene is TRBJ2-1, the V gene TRBV19, with D possibly matching TRBD2 (6 bases). Trimming removed 5 bases at V and 0 bases at J, with 8 bases between. The CDR3 loop spans 14 amino acids. Germline CDR1 is LNHDA and CDR2 is SQIVND (reference sequence). The CDR3 DNA reads as TGTGCCAGTAGTTCGACTAGCTCCTACAATGAGCAGTTCTTC. It translates to CASSSTSSYNEQFF.